The 10 T cell receptor beta chains given below trace back to one sample, sequenced in a study of CD8+ T cells in alopecia areata. cDNA serving as the sequencing template came from extracted, reverse transcribed RNA. Only in-frame clones appear in the TCRdb table, and some are missing; sequencing was by immunoSEQ multiplex PCR. The data show roughly 200,000 clones, 50% to 70% seen once. The sequencing used CD4+ T cells sorted from blood, collected at week 0. Source of these receptors: a human donor with alopecia areata.

The chain employs TRBV30 and TRBJ2-5, with 13 bases identical to TRBD2. The J segment lost 3 bases and the V segment lost 0 bases, leaving 1 base of the junction unmatched. Germline CDR1 GTSNPN, CDR2 SVGIG (reference sequence). The CDR3 runs 15 residues. The CDR3 region has the DNA TGTGCCTGGAGTGTGGGACTAGCGGGGAAAGAGACCCAGTACTTC. This sequence encodes CAWSVGLAGKETQYF.

The chain is built from TRBV7-2 and TRBJ2-7; TRBD2 matches at 8 bases. Germline-derived CDR1 and CDR2 are SGHTA and FQGNSA. The V gene end was trimmed by 5 bases and the J gene end by 0 bases; junction bases not matched to a gene: 6. The CDR3 contains 15 residues. For the CDR3, the DNA is TGTGCCAGCAGCGCTAGCGGGCCCTACTCCTACGAGCAGTACTTC. Translation: CASSASGPYSYEQYF.

In its sample, this clone was seen a few times. This chain uses TRBV30 with TRBJ1-2; the D gene is possibly TRBD1 (6 bases). The germline V and J ends were trimmed by 5 bases and 6 bases, with 7 bases remaining between them. CDR1 and CDR2 (germline): GTSNPN, SVGIG (reference sequence). This CDR3 is 10 amino acids long. CDR3 nucleotide sequence: TGTGCCTGGGAGGGGGATGGCTACACCTTC. It translates to CAWEGDGYTF.

The chain has TRBV7-9 and TRBJ1-2, with D hard to call. Germline V gene sequence: CDR1 SEHNR, CDR2 FQNEAQ (reference sequence). This CDR3 is built from 12 residues. Trimming cost V 1 base and J 9 bases, with 9 bases left between them. In nucleotides, the CDR3 is TGTGCCAGCAGCTTAGTGGACGGGAGCTACACCTTC. Amino acids: CASSLVDGSYTF.

This clone was observed once. V usage is TRBV27 and J usage is TRBJ2-3, with 9 bases lining up with TRBD2. Germline V gives CDR1 MNHEY, CDR2 SMNVEV (reference sequence). The CDR3 loop spans 16 amino acids. The ends lost 5 bases at V and 2 bases at J; junction bases unmatched: 8. The CDR3 here is CASSHSGGSSTDTQYF. In DNA, the CDR3 is TGTGCCAGCAGTCATAGCGGGGGTTCGTCCACAGATACGCAGTATTTT.

The V call is TRBV30, the J call TRBJ2-7; TRBD2 agrees at 8 bases. The length of the CDR3 is 15 residues. Germline V CDR1 and CDR2: GTSNPN, SVGIG (reference sequence). Trimming removed 1 base from V and 4 bases from J; junction bases left unmatched: 9. The CDR3 loop reads CAWSDPGLGNYEQYF. In nucleotides, the CDR3 is TGTGCCTGGAGTGATCCGGGACTAGGAAATTACGAGCAGTACTTC.

This clone was seen only once. The J gene is TRBJ1-1, the V gene TRBV12-5, with D possibly matching TRBD1 (6 bases). The CDR3 loop spans 16 amino acids. The germline V gene encodes CDR1 LGHNT and CDR2 FRNRAP. V lost 6 bases and J lost 4, with 21 bases in between. The CDR3 nucleotides read TGTGCTAGTGGGAGTCTGGACAGCCCTAGAGGCACTGAAGCTTTCTTT. Translation: CASGSLDSPRGTEAFF.

This clone was observed a handful of times. J is TRBJ1-6 and V is TRBV30; D is ambiguous. This CDR3 has 14 amino acids. The V end lost 2 bases, the J end lost 9 bases, and 14 bases lay between the germline ends. Germline V gives CDR1 GTSNPN, CDR2 SVGIG (reference sequence). The CDR3 is CAWSFGRRGSPLHF. DNA of the CDR3: TGTGCCTGGAGTTTCGGGCGGCGGGGTTCACCCCTCCACTTT. Supplemented by reference TRBV30 and TRBJ1-6, the full variable domain reads SQTIHQWPATLVQPVGSPLSLECTVEGTSNPNLYWYRQAAGRGLQLLFYSVGIGQISSEVPQNLSASRPQDRQFILSSKKLLLSDSGFYLCAWSFGRRGSPLHFGNGTRLTVT.

V gene TRBV2 combines with J gene TRBJ1-1; no definite D call. V shed 5 bases and J shed 2 bases, with 9 bases lying between them. This CDR3 is 13 amino acids long. Germline values: CDR1 SNHLY, CDR2 FYNNEI. The CDR3 sequence is CASSRTDNTEAFF. The CDR3 coding sequence is TGTGCCAGCAGTCGGACGGATAACACTGAAGCTTTCTTT.

This chain links TRBV4-2 with TRBJ2-5; TRBD1 aligns across 9 bases. This CDR3 spans 16 amino acids. J lost 4 bases, V lost 4 bases, and 10 bases had no gene match. CDR1 and CDR2 from the germline V gene are LGHNA and YNFKEQ. CDR3 in DNA: TGTGCCAGCAGCCCGGGGCCACAGGGGGCTGGAGAGACCCAGTACTTC. Encoded protein: CASSPGPQGAGETQYF.